Detailed here is one T cell receptor (beta chain). Its recognized antigen is unknown. Base qualities were left out, and no much larger clone turns up one base away. The method behind the library was the immunoSEQ multiplex PCR assay. As stored in TCRdb, this immuneACCESS dataset retains in-frame rearrangements with V and J assigned. A fraction of the clones does not appear; measured against another copy, unresolved V genes explain less than half of the discrepancy, and the remainder lacks a known reason. In this sample the table shows some 87,000 clones, 95% to 97% of which occur a single time. The top ten constitute roughly 0.34% of the sample. Per the germline V gene (reference sequence), MNHEY is the CDR1 and SMNVEV is the CDR2. The CDR3 covers 13 residues, taking in both the cysteine and the phenylalanine. The sequence is cut down to CDR3 DNA, 39 bases in frame from base 1. Trimming takes 2 bases from V and 6 bases from J, and the germline ends sit 10 bases apart.

The sample is drawn from a study of technical replicates of blood from a handful of donors (dated by TCRdb to between 2016 and 2019). This sequence was found in a human donor in good health. Source material: T cells isolated from PBMCs. The rearranged segments are TRBV27 and TRBJ1-1; D gene: possibly TRBD1, on 5 matching bases. In nucleotide form, the sequence is TGTGCCAGCAGTTTAGGCAGGGAGGCTGAAGCTTTCTTT. Its coded protein is CASSLGREAEAFF.